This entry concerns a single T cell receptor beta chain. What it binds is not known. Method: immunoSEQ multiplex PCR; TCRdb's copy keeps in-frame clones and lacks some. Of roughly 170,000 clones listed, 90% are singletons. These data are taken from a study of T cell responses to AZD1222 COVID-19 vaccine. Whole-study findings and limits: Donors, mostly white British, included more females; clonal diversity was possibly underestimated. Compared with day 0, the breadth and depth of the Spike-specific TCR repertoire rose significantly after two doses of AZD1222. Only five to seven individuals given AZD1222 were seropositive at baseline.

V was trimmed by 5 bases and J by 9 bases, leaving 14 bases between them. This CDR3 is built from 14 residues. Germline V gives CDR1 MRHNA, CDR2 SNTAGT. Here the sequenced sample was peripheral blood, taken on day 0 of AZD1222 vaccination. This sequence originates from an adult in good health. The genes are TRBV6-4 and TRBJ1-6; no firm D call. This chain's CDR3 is CASSLGKGVSPLHF. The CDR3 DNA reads TGTGCCAGCAGTCTCGGGAAGGGAGTTTCACCCCTCCACTTT.